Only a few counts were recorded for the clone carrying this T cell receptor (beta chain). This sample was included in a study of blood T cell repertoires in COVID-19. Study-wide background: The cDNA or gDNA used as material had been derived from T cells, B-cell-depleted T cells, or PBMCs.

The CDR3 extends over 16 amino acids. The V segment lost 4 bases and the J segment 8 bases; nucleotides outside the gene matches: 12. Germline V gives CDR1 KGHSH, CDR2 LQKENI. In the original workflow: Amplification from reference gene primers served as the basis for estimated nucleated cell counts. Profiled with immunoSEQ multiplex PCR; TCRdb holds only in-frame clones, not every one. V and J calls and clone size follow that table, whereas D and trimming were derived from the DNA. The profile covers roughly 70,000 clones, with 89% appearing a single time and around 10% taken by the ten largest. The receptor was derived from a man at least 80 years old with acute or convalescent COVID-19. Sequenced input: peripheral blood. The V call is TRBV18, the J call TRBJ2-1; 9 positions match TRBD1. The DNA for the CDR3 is TGTGCCAGCTCACTTGGCGGGACAGGGAGGCGGGATGAGCAGTTCTTC. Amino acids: CASSLGGTGRRDEQFF.